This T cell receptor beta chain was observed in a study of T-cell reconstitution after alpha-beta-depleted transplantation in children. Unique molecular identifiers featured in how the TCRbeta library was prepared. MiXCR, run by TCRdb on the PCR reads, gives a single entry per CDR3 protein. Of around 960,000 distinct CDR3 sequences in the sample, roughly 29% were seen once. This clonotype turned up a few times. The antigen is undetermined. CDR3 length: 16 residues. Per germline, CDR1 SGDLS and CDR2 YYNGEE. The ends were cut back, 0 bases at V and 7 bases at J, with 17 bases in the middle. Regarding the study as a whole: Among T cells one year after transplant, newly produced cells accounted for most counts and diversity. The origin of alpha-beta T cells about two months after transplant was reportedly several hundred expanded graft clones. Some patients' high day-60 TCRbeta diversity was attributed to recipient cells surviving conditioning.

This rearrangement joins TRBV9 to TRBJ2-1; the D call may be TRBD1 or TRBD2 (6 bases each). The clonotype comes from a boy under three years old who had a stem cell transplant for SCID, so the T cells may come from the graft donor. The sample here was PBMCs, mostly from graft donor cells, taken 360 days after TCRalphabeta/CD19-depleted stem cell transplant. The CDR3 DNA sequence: TGTGCCAGCAGCGTAGGGTGGGGGGCCGCACCTAATGAGCAGTTCTTC. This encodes CASSVGWGAAPNEQFF.